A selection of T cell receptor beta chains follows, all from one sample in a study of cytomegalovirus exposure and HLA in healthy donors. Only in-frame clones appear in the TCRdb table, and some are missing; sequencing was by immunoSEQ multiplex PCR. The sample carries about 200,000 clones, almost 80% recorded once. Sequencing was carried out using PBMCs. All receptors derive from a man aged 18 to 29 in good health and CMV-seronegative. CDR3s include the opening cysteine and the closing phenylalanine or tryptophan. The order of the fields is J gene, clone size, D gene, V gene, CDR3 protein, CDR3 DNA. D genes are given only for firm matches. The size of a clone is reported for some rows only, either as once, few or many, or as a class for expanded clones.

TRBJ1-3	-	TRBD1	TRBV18	CASQTGTGNTIYF	TGTGCCAGTCAGACAGGGACTGGAAACACCATATATTTT
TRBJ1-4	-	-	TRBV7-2	CASSLSGTVDMEKLFF	TGTGCCAGCAGCTTATCCGGAACAGTCGATATGGAAAAACTGTTTTTT
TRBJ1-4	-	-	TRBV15	CATSGPNKPVRGEKLFF	TGTGCCACCAGCGGTCCTAACAAGCCCGTAAGAGGTGAAAAACTGTTTTTT
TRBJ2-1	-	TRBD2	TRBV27	CASSLGFSLSSGKNNEQFF	TGTGCCAGCAGTTTAGGGTTCAGTCTCTCTAGCGGGAAGAACAATGAGCAGTTCTTC
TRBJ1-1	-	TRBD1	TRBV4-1	CASSQDRGVVNTEAFF	TGCGCCAGCAGCCAAGACAGGGGGGTAGTGAACACTGAAGCTTTCTTT
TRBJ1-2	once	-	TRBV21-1	CASSSKRGHGYTF	TGTGCCAGCAGCTCAAAAAGGGGGCATGGCTACACCTTC
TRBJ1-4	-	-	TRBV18	CASSPLGGDNEKLFF	TGTGCCAGCTCACCCCTGGGGGGAGATAATGAAAAACTGTTTTTT
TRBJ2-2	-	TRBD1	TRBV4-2	CASSPQAWAGQGQQTNTGELFF	TGTGCCAGCAGCCCTCAGGCGTGGGCTGGCCAGGGACAGCAAACGAACACCGGGGAGCTGTTTTTT
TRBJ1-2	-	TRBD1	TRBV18	CASSPGTGGGYTF	TGTGCCAGCTCACCTGGGACAGGTGGCGGCTACACCTTC
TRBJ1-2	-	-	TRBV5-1	CASSLVTNGGGYGYTF	TGCGCCAGCAGCTTGGTTACCAATGGGGGCGGCTATGGCTACACCTTC
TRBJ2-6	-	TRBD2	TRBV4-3	CASSQDTGGGGANVLTF	TGCGCCAGCAGCCAAGATACGGGGGGGGGTGGGGCCAACGTCCTGACTTTC
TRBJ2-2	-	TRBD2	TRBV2	CASSSGRVSTGELFF	TGTGCCAGCAGCAGCGGGAGAGTGAGCACCGGGGAGCTGTTTTTT
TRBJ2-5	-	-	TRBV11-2	CASNIGGAWETQYF	TGTGCCAGCAACATAGGAGGGGCCTGGGAGACCCAGTACTTC
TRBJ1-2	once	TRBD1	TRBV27	CASSPRQGSYGYTF	TGTGCCAGCAGTCCTCGACAGGGGTCCTATGGCTACACCTTC
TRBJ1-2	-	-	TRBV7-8	CASTMPKSGYAMGTYGYTF	TGTGCCAGCACCATGCCTAAGTCGGGATACGCGATGGGCACCTATGGCTACACCTTC
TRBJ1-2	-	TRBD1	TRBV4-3	CASSQDFPGQGVYGYTF	TGCGCCAGCAGCCAAGATTTTCCGGGACAGGGTGTCTATGGCTACACCTTC
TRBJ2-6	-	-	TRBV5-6	CASSLAFGANVLTF	TGTGCCAGCAGCCTAGCGTTTGGGGCCAACGTCCTGACTTTC
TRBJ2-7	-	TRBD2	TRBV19	CASSIGAGGTYEQYF	TGTGCCAGTAGTATAGGAGCGGGGGGGACCTACGAGCAGTACTTC
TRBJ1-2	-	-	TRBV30	CAWSGGSKQGILSYTF	TGTGCCTGGAGTGGTGGGTCAAAACAGGGTATCTTGAGCTACACCTTC
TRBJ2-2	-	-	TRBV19	CASSRQANTGELFF	TGTGCCAGTTCGCGACAAGCGAACACCGGGGAGCTGTTTTTT
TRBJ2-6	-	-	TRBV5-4	CASSLGTGSGANVLTF	TGTGCCAGCAGCTTGGGCACAGGGTCTGGGGCCAACGTCCTGACTTTC
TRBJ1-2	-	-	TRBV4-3	CASSQGTLSNYGYTF	TGCGCCAGCAGCCAAGGGACACTTTCTAACTATGGCTACACCTTC
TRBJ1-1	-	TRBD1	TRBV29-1	CSESGTGGFEAFF	TGCAGCGAATCCGGGACAGGGGGGTTTGAAGCTTTCTTT
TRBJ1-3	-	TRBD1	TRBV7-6	CASSLALDRGIGNTIYF	TGTGCCAGCAGCTTAGCGCTCGACAGGGGGATCGGAAACACCATATATTTT
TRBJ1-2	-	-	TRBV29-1	CSVELANYGYTF	TGCAGCGTTGAACTAGCTAACTATGGCTACACCTTC
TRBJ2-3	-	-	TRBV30	CAWSARATDTQYF	TGTGCCTGGAGTGCCAGGGCCACAGATACGCAGTATTTT
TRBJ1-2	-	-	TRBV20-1	CSASRGYGYTF	TGCAGTGCTAGTAGGGGTTATGGCTACACCTTC
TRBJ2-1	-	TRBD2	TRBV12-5	CASGFAGLAGGSSKYNEQFF	TGTGCTAGTGGTTTCGCGGGACTAGCGGGGGGGAGCAGCAAATACAATGAGCAGTTCTTC
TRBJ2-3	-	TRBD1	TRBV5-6	CASSSSGTGRGDTQYF	TGTGCCAGCAGCTCTTCCGGGACAGGACGTGGAGATACGCAGTATTTT
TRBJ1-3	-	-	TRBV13	CASSLVSNSGNTIYF	TGTGCCAGCAGCTTAGTATCTAATTCTGGAAACACCATATATTTT
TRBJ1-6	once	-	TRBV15	CATSRAREGNSPLHF	TGTGCCACCAGCAGAGCCCGGGAAGGCAATTCACCCCTCCACTTT
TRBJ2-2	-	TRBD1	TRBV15	CATSRGGTGANGELFF	TGTGCCACCAGCAGAGGGGGGACAGGGGCGAACGGGGAGCTGTTTTTT
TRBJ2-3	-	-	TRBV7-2	CASSSSGDFGTDTQYF	TGTGCCAGCAGCTCCTCGGGGGACTTCGGCACAGATACGCAGTATTTT
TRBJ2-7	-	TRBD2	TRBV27	CASSYGLAYEQYF	TGTGCCAGCAGCTATGGACTAGCCTACGAGCAGTACTTC